This TCR beta chain was found in a study of T cell repertoires in cytomegalovirus infection. In the case of this clonotype: Its specificity is unknown.

A single record per CDR3 protein comes from TCRdb applying MiXCR to the reads. This table has 570,000 or so distinct CDR3 sequences, around 40% appearing once. Germline CDR1 and CDR2: WSHSY and SAAADI. V shed 4 bases and J 3 bases; nucleotides not matched to a gene: 9. CDR3 length: 15 amino acids. This chain joins TRBV10-2 and TRBJ2-7; 7 nucleotides agree with TRBD2. This sequence originates from a human donor in good health (CMV status not recorded). Some clones in this sample may be carry-over from other donors' samples. Sequences were derived from cultured PBMCs, sampled from culture after CMV antigen stimulation. The CDR3 loop reads CASSGLASPLYEQYF. The CDR3, as DNA: TGCGCCAGCAGTGGACTAGCAAGCCCACTCTACGAGCAGTACTTC.